The text below deals with one TCR beta chain. Its antigen is unknown. No quality values exist for individual bases; no much larger clone is one base distant. This specimen comes from a study of blood T cell repertoires in COVID-19 (TCRdb year 2020). At the level of the whole study: Collaborator samples came from the United States, Italy and Spain and covered acute and convalescent phases of COVID-19. The prospective study material was composed of cDNA or gDNA derived from T cells, B-cell-depleted T cells, or PBMCs. The dataset comprised deeply sampled blood TCRbeta repertoires from subjects exposed to, actively infected with, or recovered from COVID-19. The repertoires were made available in a free public database intended to serve as a resource for research on the immune response to SARS-CoV-2. The samples were drawn from two sources: the first 160 participants of the ongoing ImmuneRACE study, and over 950 subjects contributed by 6 global collaborators. Sample metadata almost always included a de-identified subject ID, COVID-19 status, age in years and sex. HLA class I and class II types, where available, came from metadata supplied by the sample provider rather than from assay-based typing.

A second Seattle source provided samples from volunteer blood donors who had recovered from COVID-19. Each collaborating institution followed its own protocols to collect whole blood in K2EDTA tubes. For TCRbeta analysis, collaborators shipped samples in one of three forms: frozen whole blood, isolated PBMCs, or DNA extracted from either of those sample types. Looking up the germline V gene yields CDR1 SGHDT and CDR2 YYEEEE. Trimming costs V 0 bases and J 5 bases, and their ends lie 8 bases apart. The CDR3 contains 13 residues, cysteine and phenylalanine counted. CDR3 DNA only is kept here, 39 bases in frame from base 1. Broad study findings and their caveats: How much clinical and demographic metadata was included differed by source and by participant, and the metadata was provided uncurated.

The immunoSEQ Assay, a bias-controlled multiplex PCR, was used to amplify TCRbeta CDR3 regions from genomic DNA. On the authors' methods: The number of nucleated cells in each sample was estimated from the amplification of reference gene primers within the assay. To quantify the absolute abundance of each unique TCRbeta CDR3 rearrangement, sequence reads were collapsed and filtered. Productive Simpson clonality was computed per sample as the square root of Simpson's diversity index over productive rearrangements. The table comes from immuneACCESS by way of TCRdb, which keeps in-frame sequences with V and J called. Part of the clones is missing from these tables; in studies checked, under half for an unresolved V gene and the rest for unknown reasons. D and trimming were read from the DNA, whereas the V and J calls and clone size are those reported in that table. Present in this sample are roughly 130,000 clones, 84% of which were seen just once. 9.5% to 15% of the sample rests with the top ten.

The clonotype was recovered from a woman in her twenties or thirties who had recovered from COVID-19. The material sequenced was peripheral blood. This chain is built from TRBV5-6 and TRBJ1-2; the D gene assignment is ambiguous. The CDR3 sequence is CASSLGQKYGYTF. The DNA sequence reads TGTGCCAGCAGCTTGGGTCAGAAATATGGCTACACCTTC.